Following are 19 T cell receptor beta chains from one sample sequenced in a study of read filtering for tumor transcriptome and immune sequencing. From approximately 430 ng of RNA, a library with molecular barcoded alpha/delta and beta/gamma adaptors was made. One entry per CDR3 protein results from TCRdb running MiXCR on the reads. The sample lists around 140,000 distinct CDR3 sequences; around 13% were seen once. Sequencing was done on a sample of a population of CD138-negative cells sorted from bone marrow. Receptors originate from a donor at least 40 years old with multiple myeloma.

This clonotype occurred many times. The chain couples TRBV6-5 to TRBJ2-1; 10 nucleotides match TRBD2. Looked up from germline, CDR1 is MNHEY and CDR2 is SVGAGI. The CDR3 has 16 residues. V shed 0 bases and J 8 bases; nucleotides not matched to a gene: 7. CDR3 amino acids: CASSYSASGSVYEQFF. The DNA of the CDR3 is TGTGCCAGCAGTTACTCGGCTAGCGGGAGCGTGTATGAGCAGTTCTTC.

This clonotype was seen many times. The chain has TRBV27 and TRBJ1-4; unclear D gene. CDR3 length: 16 residues. Germline CDR1 reads MNHEY; CDR2 reads SMNVEV (reference sequence). The V end lost 6 bases, the J end lost 2 bases, and 16 bases lay between the germline ends. This CDR3 is CASRSLMPATNEKLFF. The CDR3, as DNA: TGTGCCAGCAGATCCCTCATGCCGGCGACTAATGAAAAACTGTTTTTT.

The rearrangement joins TRBV30 to TRBJ2-6; a weak D match, TRBD1 (5 bases). Germline V CDR1 and CDR2: GTSNPN, SVGIG (reference sequence). Trimming removed 0 bases at V and 0 bases at J, with 6 bases between. The CDR3 is 15 amino acids. CDR3 sequence reads: CAWSVQDSGANVLTF. The DNA of the CDR3 is TGTGCCTGGAGTGTACAGGACTCTGGGGCCAACGTCCTGACTTTC.

In its sample, this clonotype was seen a few times. A junction end diverges from the germline sequence, so it may reflect a read error. The chain couples TRBV7-9 to TRBJ2-4; TRBD1 matches 8 bases. This CDR3 spans 17 amino acids. Germline V gene sequence: CDR1 SEHNR, CDR2 FQNEAQ (reference sequence). The CDR3 loop is CASSPRTGISANNIQYF. CDR3 bases: TGTGCCAGCAGCCCCCGGACAGGGATCTCGGCCAACAACATTCAGTACTTC.

This clonotype was counted ten times or more. This sequence joins TRBV9 and TRBJ2-1, with 7 bases lining up with TRBD2. CDR1 is SGDLS, CDR2 YYNGEE, per germline. With 4 bases clipped from V and 3 bases from J, the junction kept 10 bases outside the gene matches. The CDR3 sequence is 16 residues long. The CDR3 region is CASSLRLGGGYNEQFF. In nucleotides, the CDR3 is TGTGCCAGCAGCCTTAGGCTGGGGGGGGGCTACAATGAGCAGTTCTTC.

This clonotype was recorded only once. A much larger clone sits a single nucleotide away, making a read error possible. The genes are TRBV19 and TRBJ2-2; TRBD2 is a possible D gene (6 bases). In germline, CDR1 is LNHDA, CDR2 SQIVND (reference sequence). The length of the CDR3 is 14 residues. CDR3 DNA: TGTGCCAGTAGTATAGTGGGGAGAGCCGGGGGGCTGTTTTTT. Translated, it gives CASSIVGRAGGLFF.

This clonotype was seen repeatedly, ten times or more. The chain employs TRBV3-1 and TRBJ1-1; D gene ambiguous. Germline-derived CDR1 and CDR2 are LGHDT and YNNKEL (reference sequence). The CDR3 length is 15 residues. Trimming left V 3 bases short and J 1 base short, with 12 bases between. CDR3 region: CASSHHSRGNTEAFF. The DNA of the CDR3 is TGTGCCAGCAGCCACCACTCCCGGGGGAACACTGAAGCTTTCTTT.

The table lists this clonotype with many counts. V is TRBV19 and J is TRBJ2-1; TRBD2 matches 12 bases. V lost 0 bases, J lost 5 bases, and 8 bases stayed unmatched. This CDR3 has 18 residues. From germline, CDR1 is LNHDA and CDR2 SQIVND (reference sequence). Here the CDR3 DNA reads TGTGCCAGTAGTATAGACCCCCCTAGCGGGAGGGTTAACAATGAGCAGTTCTTC. It codes for CASSIDPPSGRVNNEQFF. The complete variable domain, with remaining parts taken from reference TRBV19 and TRBJ2-1, reads DGGITQSPKYLFRKEGQNVTLSCEQNLNHDAMYWYRQDPGQGLRLIYYSQIVNDFQKGDIAEGYSVSREKKESFPLTVTSAQKNPTAFYLCASSIDPPSGRVNNEQFFGPGTRLTVL.

This clonotype was seen only a few times. This may arise from a read error, as a much more abundant clone is one base away. The chain links TRBV24-1 to TRBJ2-1, with D possibly TRBD2 on 7 matching bases. V was cut by 5 bases and J by 4 bases, with 17 bases left in between. The V gene's germline CDR1 is KGHDR and CDR2 SFDVKD. This CDR3 region has 16 residues. The CDR3 sequence: CATSVGGGRVYNEQFF. The CDR3 DNA follows: TGTGCCACCAGTGTGGGCGGGGGCAGGGTGTACAATGAGCAGTTCTTC.

There are many counts of this clonotype. The CDR3 sequence: CAGTQAGGRNEQFF. Here the CDR3 DNA reads TGTGCCGGCACCCAAGCGGGAGGGCGCAATGAGCAGTTCTTC. This chain connects TRBV6-6 to TRBJ2-1; 10 nucleotides agree with TRBD2. Germline CDR1 and CDR2: MNHNY and SVGAGI (reference sequence). The CDR3 covers 14 residues. The V and J ends lost 11 bases and 6 bases, in that order; junction bases with no gene match: 10.

Remarks on this clonotype: A single base separates this from a much larger clone, so it may be a read error. Because the CDR3 is missing its conserved closing phenylalanine or tryptophan, this is likely a read error. The rearrangement uses TRBV7-9 and TRBJ1-1, with D possibly TRBD1 on 5 matching bases. V dropped 7 bases and J dropped 4 bases, with 10 bases sitting between them. Per the germline V gene, CDR1 is SEHNR and CDR2 is FQNEAQ (reference sequence). The CDR3 totals 12 residues. DNA of the CDR3: TGTGCCAGCACCCGGGGGAGCACTGAAGCTTTCTCT. Residues: CASTRGSTEAFS.

As to this clonotype: A much more abundant neighbour one base away suggests this may be a read error. This chain joins TRBV7-9 and TRBJ1-2; D may be TRBD1 (5 bases). This CDR3 contains 12 residues. Germline V gives CDR1 SEHNR, CDR2 FQNEAQ (reference sequence). DNA of the CDR3: TGTGCCAACAGCCCAAGGGGCTATGGCTACACCTTC. Translation gives CANSPRGYGYTF.

This clonotype has ten or more counts. J is TRBJ1-5 and V is TRBV6-1, with D hard to call. Deletions cut 4 bases from V and 1 base from J, with 11 bases between. This CDR3 is built from 15 residues. The V gene's germline CDR1 is MNHNS and CDR2 SASEGT. The CDR3 DNA follows: TGTGCCAGCAGTGCCCACGGGGTGAGCAATCAGCCCCAGCATTTT. As protein: CASSAHGVSNQPQHF.

Only one count was recorded for this clonotype. With only one base between it and a far larger clone, this is likely a read error. The chain has TRBV6-6 and TRBJ1-1; D not certain. This CDR3 spans 13 amino acids. The germline V gene encodes CDR1 MNHNY and CDR2 SVGAGI (reference sequence). In nucleotides, the CDR3 is TGTACCAGCAGGCCGGCTTTCGGCACTGAAGCTTTCTTT. This gives the protein CTSRPAFGTEAFF.

At least ten counts were recorded for this clonotype. The chain links TRBV29-1 to TRBJ2-3; tentatively, D is TRBD2 (6 bases). Trimming shortened V by 6 bases and J by 4 bases, and 17 bases separated the two germline ends. The CDR3 contains 14 residues. Germline V gives CDR1 SQVTM, CDR2 ANQGSEA. The CDR3, as DNA: TGCAGCGTGGGGGGAGCATCAACCTCAGATACGCAGTATTTT. This sequence encodes CSVGGASTSDTQYF.

This clonotype showed up many times. The rearrangement links TRBV3-1 to TRBJ2-1, with 7 bases identical to TRBD2. Looked up from germline, CDR1 is LGHDT and CDR2 is YNNKEL (reference sequence). Trimming took 0 bases from V and 0 from J; bases not matched to a gene: 2. The CDR3 has 16 residues. The CDR3 here is CASSQEGRGSYNEQFF. DNA for the CDR3: TGTGCCAGCAGCCAAGAGGGGAGGGGCTCCTACAATGAGCAGTTCTTC.

This clonotype was counted at least ten times. The chain links TRBV6-1 to TRBJ2-6; tentatively, D is TRBD1 (6 bases). The CDR3 loop spans 16 amino acids. In germline, CDR1 is MNHNS, CDR2 SASEGT. Trimming stripped 5 bases from V and 0 bases from J, with 11 bases between. The CDR3 here is CASSSGTTSGANVLTF. CDR3 DNA: TGTGCCAGCAGTTCCGGGACAACCTCTGGGGCCAACGTCCTGACTTTC.

A note on this clonotype: A clone one base away is much larger, so this may be a read error. This CDR3 fails to terminate in the conserved phenylalanine or tryptophan, so it likely reflects a read error. This rearrangement joins TRBV5-1 to TRBJ1-1; D is unclear. The CDR3 extends over 17 amino acids. The V end was cut by 0 bases, the J end by 2 bases, with 17 bases between. Germline CDR1 and CDR2: SGHRS and YFSETQ. The CDR3 reads CASSLASARYSNTEAFS. The CDR3 nucleotides are TGCGCCAGCAGCTTGGCCTCCGCTCGATACAGCAACACTGAAGCTTTCTCT.

This clonotype was picked up many times. This chain connects TRBV12-3 or TRBV12-4 to TRBJ2-7; D not resolved. The CDR3 has 12 amino acids. Trimming took off 6 bases at V and 6 bases at J, with 12 bases between the two ends. The CDR3 region is CASSPGLGEQYF. The CDR3 DNA is TGTGCCAGCAGCCCGGGCCTGGGCGAGCAGTACTTC.